A single sample gave rise to the 15 T cell receptor beta chains below, sequenced in a study of blood T cell repertoires in COVID-19. Assay: immunoSEQ multiplex PCR; the TCRdb copy retains only in-frame clones and omits some. Counted here are roughly 100,000 clones, 85% to 90% occurring once; the ten biggest clones make up roughly 5%. Sequenced sample: peripheral blood. The receptors here all came from a human donor in a cohort sampled during active COVID-19.

The chain recombines TRBV6-5 with TRBJ1-3, with 7 bases identical to TRBD1. Germline-derived CDR1 and CDR2 are MNHEY and SVGAGI. V was clipped by 5 bases and J by 2 bases; unmatched bases: 3. This CDR3 is built from 14 residues. The CDR3 reads CASSPTGAGNTIYF. CDR3 DNA sequence: TGTGCCAGCAGTCCCACAGGGGCTGGAAACACCATATATTTT.

The chain is built from TRBV18 and TRBJ2-5; D is perhaps TRBD2 (5 bases). The germline V gene has CDR1 KGHSH and CDR2 LQKENI. Trimming took off 4 bases at V and 2 bases at J, with 17 bases between the two ends. The CDR3 runs to 16 residues. CDR3: CASSLLFAEAQETQYF. CDR3 sequence (DNA): TGTGCCAGCTCACTTTTATTCGCGGAGGCTCAAGAGACCCAGTACTTC.

The chain is built from TRBV5-1 and TRBJ2-1, with 10 positions matching TRBD2. Trimming at V came to 4 bases and at J to 8 bases, leaving 24 bases not matched to a gene. The CDR3 extends over 20 amino acids. The germline gives CDR1 SGHRS, CDR2 YFSETQ. The CDR3 nucleotides read TGCGCCAGCAGCCCCCCCCTCGCGGCGGGGCTCGCTAGCGGGAGTTATGAGCAGTTCTTC. Its protein product is CASSPPLAAGLASGSYEQFF.

This clone was counted only a few times. The chain recombines TRBV6-1 with TRBJ2-4; D is unclear. Trimming shortened V by 3 bases and J by 9 bases, and 18 bases separated the two germline ends. CDR1 is MNHNS and CDR2 is SASEGT in the germline V gene. The CDR3 is made up of 15 amino acids. For the CDR3, the DNA is TGTGCCAGCAGTGATAATGGGCCCCCCACGAGCATTCAGTACTTC. Amino acids: CASSDNGPPTSIQYF.

V gene TRBV6-1 combines with J gene TRBJ2-5; 10 nucleotides agree with TRBD1. Germline V lookup: CDR1 MNHNS, CDR2 SASEGT. The CDR3 contains 16 residues. Trimming cost V 4 bases and J 4 bases; bases outside gene matches: 9. The CDR3 nucleotides are TGTGCCAGCAGTGTTGGACAGGGGGTAATGGGAGAGACCCAGTACTTC. Translated: CASSVGQGVMGETQYF.

V is TRBV5-5 and J is TRBJ1-1, with 9 nucleotides matching TRBD1. The V gene end was trimmed by 0 bases and the J gene end by 3 bases; junction bases not matched to a gene: 18. Per germline, CDR1 SGHKS and CDR2 YYEKEE (reference sequence). The CDR3 extends over 20 amino acids. CDR3 sequence: CASSLEGVGTGRFMDTEAFF. DNA of the CDR3: TGTGCCAGCAGCTTGGAGGGGGTAGGGACAGGGCGTTTTATGGACACTGAAGCTTTCTTT.

V usage is TRBV19 and J usage is TRBJ1-1, with unresolved D. The CDR3 extends over 14 amino acids. Germline CDR1 is LNHDA and CDR2 is SQIVND (reference sequence). V was shortened by 1 base and J by 6 bases, with 12 bases between the two germline ends. Here the CDR3 DNA reads TGTGCCAGTAGTATAGGGACGGAGGTGCCTGAAGCTTTCTTT. As protein: CASSIGTEVPEAFF.

This rearrangement joins TRBV30 to TRBJ2-3; 11 bases line up with TRBD1. Germline CDR1 GTSNPN, CDR2 SVGIG (reference sequence). CDR3 size: 13 residues. J lost 4 bases, V lost 8 bases, and 5 bases had no gene match. CDR3 bases: TGTGCCAGAGGACAGGGGGCGGCAGATACGCAGTATTTT. As protein: CARGQGAADTQYF.

The rearrangement joins TRBV9 to TRBJ2-7; 9 nucleotides agree with TRBD1. This CDR3 is built from 15 residues. CDR1 is SGDLS and CDR2 is YYNGEE in the germline V gene. The trim removed 3 bases at V and 6 bases at J, leaving 10 bases unmatched. CDR3 coding DNA: TGTGCCAGCAGCGAGGGACAGGGTGCGGCGTTCGAGCAGTACTTC. Translation gives CASSEGQGAAFEQYF.

This clone has only one observation. This chain joins TRBV5-4 and TRBJ2-7; TRBD2 aligns across 14 bases. The germline V gene encodes CDR1 SGHNT and CDR2 YYREEE (reference sequence). This CDR3 is 16 amino acids long. Trimming at V came to 2 bases and at J to 7 bases, leaving 8 bases not matched to a gene. The CDR3 is CASSFPGLAGGGEQYF. In DNA form, the CDR3 reads TGTGCCAGCAGCTTCCCCGGACTAGCGGGAGGCGGGGAGCAGTACTTC. Together with reference TRBV5-4 and TRBJ2-7, the CDR3 gives the full variable domain: ETGVTQSPTHLIKTRGQQVTLRCSSQSGHNTVSWYQQALGQGPQFIFQYYREEENGRGNFPPRFSGLQFPNYSSELNVNALELDDSALYLCASSFPGLAGGGEQYFGPGTRLTVT.

This rearrangement joins TRBV25-1 to TRBJ2-1; TRBD2 might be the D (6 bases). In germline, CDR1 is MGHDK, CDR2 SYGVNS. The CDR3 spans 15 residues. V lost 6 bases to trimming and J lost 2 bases, with 14 bases between them. CDR3 DNA sequence: TGTGCCAGCAGCAGCCTTGGGGGGACCTACAATGAGCAGTTCTTC. It encodes CASSSLGGTYNEQFF. Full variable domain (rest looked up from reference TRBV25-1 and TRBJ2-1): EADIYQTPRYLVIGTGKKITLECSQTMGHDKMYWYQQDPGMELHLIHYSYGVNSTEKGDLSSESTVSRIRTEHFPLTLESARPSHTSQYLCASSSLGGTYNEQFFGPGTRLTVL.

V gene TRBV28 combines with J gene TRBJ2-4; 9 bases are a match to TRBD1. CDR1 MDHEN and CDR2 SYDVKM come from the germline V gene. Trimming removed 5 bases from V and 8 bases from J; junction bases left unmatched: 10. This CDR3 has 15 residues. For the CDR3, the DNA is TGTGCCAGCAGTCAGAACGGACAGGGGTTGCACATTCAGTACTTC. It translates to CASSQNGQGLHIQYF.

V usage is TRBV9 and J usage is TRBJ2-5; maybe TRBD2 (5 bases). The germline gives CDR1 SGDLS, CDR2 YYNGEE. This CDR3 spans 13 amino acids. With 2 bases removed from V and 4 bases from J, the gap between germline ends came to 9 bases. CDR3 in amino acids: CASSVRAGETQYF. CDR3 nucleotide sequence: TGTGCCAGCAGCGTTAGGGCGGGAGAGACCCAGTACTTC.

V and J are TRBV9 and TRBJ2-3, with a possible D match to TRBD2 (5 bases). Looked up from germline, CDR1 is SGDLS and CDR2 is YYNGEE. V was clipped by 0 bases and J by 6 bases, with 14 bases between them. CDR3 size: 15 residues. In nucleotides, the CDR3 is TGTGCCAGCAGCGTAGTCTCGTCCGGGATGGATACGCAGTATTTT. Protein: CASSVVSSGMDTQYF.

This clone was seen once. The chain has TRBV7-9 and TRBJ1-4; D perhaps matches TRBD1 (6 bases). Germline V gene lookup returns CDR1 SEHNR and CDR2 FQNEAQ (reference sequence). This CDR3 comprises 15 residues. V dropped 4 bases and J dropped 6 bases, with 15 bases sitting between them. The CDR3 sequence is CASSSGDTLDEKLFF. In nucleotides, the CDR3 is TGTGCCAGCAGCTCAGGGGACACCCTTGATGAAAAACTGTTTTTT.